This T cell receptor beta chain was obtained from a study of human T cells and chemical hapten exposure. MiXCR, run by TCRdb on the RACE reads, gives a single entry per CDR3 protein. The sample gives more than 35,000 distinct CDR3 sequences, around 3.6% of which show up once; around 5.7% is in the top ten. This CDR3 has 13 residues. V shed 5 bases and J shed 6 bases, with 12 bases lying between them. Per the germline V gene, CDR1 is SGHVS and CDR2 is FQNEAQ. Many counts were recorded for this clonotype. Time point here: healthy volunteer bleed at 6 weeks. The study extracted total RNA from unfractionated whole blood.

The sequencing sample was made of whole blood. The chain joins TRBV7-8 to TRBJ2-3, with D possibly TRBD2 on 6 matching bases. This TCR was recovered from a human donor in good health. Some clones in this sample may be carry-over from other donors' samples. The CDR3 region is CASSELTRDTQYF. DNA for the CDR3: TGTGCCAGCAGCGAATTGACTAGGGATACGCAGTATTTT.